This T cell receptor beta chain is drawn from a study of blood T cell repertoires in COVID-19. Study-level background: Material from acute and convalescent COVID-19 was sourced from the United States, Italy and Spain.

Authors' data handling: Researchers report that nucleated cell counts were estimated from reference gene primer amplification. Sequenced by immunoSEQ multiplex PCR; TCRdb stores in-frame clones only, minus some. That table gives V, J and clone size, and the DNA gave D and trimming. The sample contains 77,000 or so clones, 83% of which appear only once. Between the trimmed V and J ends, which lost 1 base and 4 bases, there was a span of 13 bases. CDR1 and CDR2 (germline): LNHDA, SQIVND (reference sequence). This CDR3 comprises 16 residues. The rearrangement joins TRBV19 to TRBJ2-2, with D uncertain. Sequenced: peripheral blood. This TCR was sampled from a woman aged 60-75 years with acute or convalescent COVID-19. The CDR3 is CASSIGRLVFTGELFF. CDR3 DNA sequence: TGTGCCAGTAGTATAGGGAGACTCGTGTTCACCGGGGAGCTGTTTTTT.